One T cell receptor beta chain is described in this entry. This entry belongs to a study of blood T cell repertoires in COVID-19. About the study: The study drew acute and convalescent COVID-19 samples from the United States, Italy and Spain. T cells, B-cell-depleted T cells, or PBMCs supplied cDNA or gDNA.

CDR1 and CDR2 (germline): MNHEY, SVGAGI. J lost 5 bases, V lost 6 bases, and 4 bases had no gene match. This CDR3 has 13 amino acids. Source study methods: Quantification of nucleated cells was approximated via reference gene primer amplification. Produced via immunoSEQ multiplex PCR; TCRdb's table is partial and in-frame only. The DNA was the basis for D and trimming; V, J and clone size are from that table. The repertoire holds approximately 210,000 clones, over 75% seen once, with 4% to 5.5% in the top ten. This chain uses TRBV6-5 with TRBJ1-1; 9 bases agree with TRBD1. The sequence came from a middle-aged woman with acute or convalescent COVID-19. The material sequenced was peripheral blood. The CDR3 coding sequence is TGTGCCAGCAGACCACAGGGGGCTACTGAAGCTTTCTTT. This gives the protein CASRPQGATEAFF.